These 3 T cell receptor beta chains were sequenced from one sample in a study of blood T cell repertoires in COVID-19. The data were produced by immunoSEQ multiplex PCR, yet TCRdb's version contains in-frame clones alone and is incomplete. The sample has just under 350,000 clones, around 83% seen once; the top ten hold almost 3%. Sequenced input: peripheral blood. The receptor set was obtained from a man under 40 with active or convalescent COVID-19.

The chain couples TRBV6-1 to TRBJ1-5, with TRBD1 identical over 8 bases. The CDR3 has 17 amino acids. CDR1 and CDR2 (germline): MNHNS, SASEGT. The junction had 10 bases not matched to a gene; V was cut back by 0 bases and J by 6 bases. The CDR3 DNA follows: TGTGCCAGCAGTGAAGCTTCCCGGGGCAGGGGGCTTCAGCCCCAGCATTTT. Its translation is CASSEASRGRGLQPQHF.

The CDR3 bases are TGTGCCAGCAGCCAAAATACAGGGGTGGGCGAGCAGTACTTC. Translating it yields CASSQNTGVGEQYF. This chain links TRBV3-1 (or the pseudogene TRBV3-2) with TRBJ2-7; 7 bases agree with TRBD1. The J segment lost 6 bases and the V segment lost 2 bases, leaving 7 bases of the junction unmatched. The CDR3 spans 14 residues. Per germline, CDR1 LGHDT and CDR2 YNNKEL (reference sequence).

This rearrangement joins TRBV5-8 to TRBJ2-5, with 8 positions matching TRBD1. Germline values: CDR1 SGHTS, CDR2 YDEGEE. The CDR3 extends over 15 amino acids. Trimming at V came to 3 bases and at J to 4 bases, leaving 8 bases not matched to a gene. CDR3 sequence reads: CASSSGTGPPETQYF. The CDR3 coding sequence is TGTGCCAGCAGCTCTGGGACAGGTCCCCCAGAGACCCAGTACTTC.